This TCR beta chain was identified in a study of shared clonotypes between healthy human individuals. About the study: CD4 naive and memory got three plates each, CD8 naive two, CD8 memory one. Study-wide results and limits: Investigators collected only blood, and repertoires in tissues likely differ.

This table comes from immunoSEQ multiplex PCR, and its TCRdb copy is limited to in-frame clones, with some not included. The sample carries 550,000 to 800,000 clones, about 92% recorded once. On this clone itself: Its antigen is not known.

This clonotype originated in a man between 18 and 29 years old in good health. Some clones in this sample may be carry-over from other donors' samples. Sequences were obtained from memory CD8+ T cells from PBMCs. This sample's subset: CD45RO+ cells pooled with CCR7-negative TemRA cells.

The CDR3 sequence: CASSGGTVYDPEAFF. Here the CDR3 DNA reads TGTGCCAGCAGTGGTGGGACGGTTTATGACCCTGAAGCTTTCTTT. The chain carries TRBV25-1 and TRBJ1-1; D may be TRBD1 (5 bases). With 4 bases removed from V and 6 bases from J, the gap between germline ends came to 18 bases. The CDR3 is 15 amino acids. The germline gives CDR1 MGHDK, CDR2 SYGVNS. Complete variable domain (other parts from reference TRBV25-1 and TRBJ1-1): EADIYQTPRYLVIGTGKKITLECSQTMGHDKMYWYQQDPGMELHLIHYSYGVNSTEKGDLSSESTVSRIRTEHFPLTLESARPSHTSQYLCASSGGTVYDPEAFFGQGTRLTVV.